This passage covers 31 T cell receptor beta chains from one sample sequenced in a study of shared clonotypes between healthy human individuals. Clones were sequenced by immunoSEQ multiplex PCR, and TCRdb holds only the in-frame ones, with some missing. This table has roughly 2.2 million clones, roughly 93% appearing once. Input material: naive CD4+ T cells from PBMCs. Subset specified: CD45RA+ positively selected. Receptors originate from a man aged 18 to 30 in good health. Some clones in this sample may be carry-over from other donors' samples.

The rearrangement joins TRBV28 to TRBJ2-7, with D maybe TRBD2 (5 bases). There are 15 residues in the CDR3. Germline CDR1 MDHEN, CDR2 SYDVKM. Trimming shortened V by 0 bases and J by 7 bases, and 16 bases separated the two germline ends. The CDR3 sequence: CASSLWLTIPGEQYF. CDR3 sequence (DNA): TGTGCCAGCAGTTTATGGCTGACTATTCCGGGGGAGCAGTACTTC.

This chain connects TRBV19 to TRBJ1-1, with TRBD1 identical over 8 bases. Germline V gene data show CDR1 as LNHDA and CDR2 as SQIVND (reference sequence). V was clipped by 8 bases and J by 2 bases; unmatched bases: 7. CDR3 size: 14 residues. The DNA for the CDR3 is TGTGCCAGTCGAGGACAGGGAACAAACACTGAAGCTTTCTTT. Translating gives CASRGQGTNTEAFF.

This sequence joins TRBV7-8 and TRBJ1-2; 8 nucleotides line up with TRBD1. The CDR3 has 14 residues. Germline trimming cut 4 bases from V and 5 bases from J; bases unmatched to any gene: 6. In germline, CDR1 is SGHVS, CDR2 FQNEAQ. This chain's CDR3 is CASSSHRTGYGYTF. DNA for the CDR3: TGTGCCAGCAGCTCCCACCGGACAGGGTATGGCTACACCTTC.

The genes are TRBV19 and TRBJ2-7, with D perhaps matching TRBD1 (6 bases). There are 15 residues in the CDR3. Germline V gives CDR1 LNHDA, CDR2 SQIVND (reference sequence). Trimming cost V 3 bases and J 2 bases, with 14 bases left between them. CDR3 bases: TGTGCCAGTAGTATTCAGTATAGGGGGACCTACGAGCAGTACTTC. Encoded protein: CASSIQYRGTYEQYF.

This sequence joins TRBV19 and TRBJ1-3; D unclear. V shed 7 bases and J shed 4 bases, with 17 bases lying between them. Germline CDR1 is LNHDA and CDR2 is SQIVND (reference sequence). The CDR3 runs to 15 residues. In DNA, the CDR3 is TGTGCCAGTACCCCTCGGGTCCTCCTGGGAAACACCATATATTTT. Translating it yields CASTPRVLLGNTIYF.

This CDR3 reads CASSLTRSDEQYF. CDR3 nucleotide sequence: TGTGCCAGCAGCTTAACCCGGAGCGACGAGCAGTACTTC. This chain uses TRBV7-8 with TRBJ2-7, with no clear D. The germline V gene has CDR1 SGHVS and CDR2 FQNEAQ. The length of the CDR3 is 13 residues. V dropped 2 bases and J dropped 5 bases, with 10 bases sitting between them.

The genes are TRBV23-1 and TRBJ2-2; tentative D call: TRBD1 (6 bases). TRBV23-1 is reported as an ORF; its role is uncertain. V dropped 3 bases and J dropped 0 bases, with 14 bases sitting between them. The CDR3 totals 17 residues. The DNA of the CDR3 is TGCGCCAGCAGTCATGCAAGGGACAAGGCGAACACCGGGGAGCTGTTTTTT. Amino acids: CASSHARDKANTGELFF.

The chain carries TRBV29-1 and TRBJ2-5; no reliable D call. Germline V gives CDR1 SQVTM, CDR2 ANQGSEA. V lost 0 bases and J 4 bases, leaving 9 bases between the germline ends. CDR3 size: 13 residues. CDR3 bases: TGCAGCGTTGAAGACCGCCCCCGAGAGACCCAGTACTTC. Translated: CSVEDRPRETQYF.

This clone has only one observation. CDR3 loop: CASSIELASFREQFF. Here the CDR3 DNA reads TGTGCCAGTAGTATAGAACTAGCCTCGTTTCGTGAGCAGTTCTTC. The chain uses TRBV19 and TRBJ2-1, with a tentative D call TRBD2 (6 bases). Trimming shortened V by 0 bases and J by 9 bases, and 15 bases separated the two germline ends. CDR1 is LNHDA, CDR2 SQIVND, per germline (reference sequence). There are 15 residues in the CDR3.

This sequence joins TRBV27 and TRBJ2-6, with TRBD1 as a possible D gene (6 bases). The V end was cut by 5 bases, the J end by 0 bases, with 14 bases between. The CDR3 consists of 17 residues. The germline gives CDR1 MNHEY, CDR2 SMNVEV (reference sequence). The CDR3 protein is CASSGVQGRSGANVLTF. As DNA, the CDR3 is TGTGCCAGCAGTGGAGTTCAGGGGCGCTCTGGGGCCAACGTCCTGACTTTC.

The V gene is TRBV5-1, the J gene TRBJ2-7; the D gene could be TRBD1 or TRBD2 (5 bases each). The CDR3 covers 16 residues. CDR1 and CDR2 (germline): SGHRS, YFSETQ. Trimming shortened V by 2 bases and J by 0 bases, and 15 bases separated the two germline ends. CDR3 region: CASSFVPGTSSYEQYF. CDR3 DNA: TGCGCCAGCAGCTTCGTCCCCGGGACGAGCTCCTACGAGCAGTACTTC. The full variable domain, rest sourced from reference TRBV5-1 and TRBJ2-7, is KAGVTQTPRYLIKTRGQQVTLSCSPISGHRSVSWYQQTPGQGLQFLFEYFSETQRNKGNFPGRFSGRQFSNSRSEMNVSTLELGDSALYLCASSFVPGTSSYEQYFGPGTRLTVT.

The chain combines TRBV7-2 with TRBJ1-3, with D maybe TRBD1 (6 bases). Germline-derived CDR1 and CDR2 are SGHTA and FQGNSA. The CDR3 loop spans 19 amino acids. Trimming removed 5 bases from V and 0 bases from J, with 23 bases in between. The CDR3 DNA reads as TGTGCCAGCAGCAAGCACAAGAGGAATACAGGGCTCTCTGGAAACACCATATATTTT. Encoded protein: CASSKHKRNTGLSGNTIYF.

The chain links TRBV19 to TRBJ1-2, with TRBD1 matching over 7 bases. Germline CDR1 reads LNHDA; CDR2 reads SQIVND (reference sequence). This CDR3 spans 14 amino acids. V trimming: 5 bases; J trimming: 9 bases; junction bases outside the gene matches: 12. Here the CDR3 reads CASSLRDSYIRYTF. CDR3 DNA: TGTGCCAGTAGTCTTCGGGACAGCTATATACGCTACACCTTC.

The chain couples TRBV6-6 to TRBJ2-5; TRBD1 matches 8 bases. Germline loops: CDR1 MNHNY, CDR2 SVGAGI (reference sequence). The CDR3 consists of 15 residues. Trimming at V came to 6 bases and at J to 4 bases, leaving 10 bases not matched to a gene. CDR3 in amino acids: CASSRGQGAGETQYF. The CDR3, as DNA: TGTGCCAGCAGCCGCGGACAGGGAGCGGGAGAGACCCAGTACTTC.

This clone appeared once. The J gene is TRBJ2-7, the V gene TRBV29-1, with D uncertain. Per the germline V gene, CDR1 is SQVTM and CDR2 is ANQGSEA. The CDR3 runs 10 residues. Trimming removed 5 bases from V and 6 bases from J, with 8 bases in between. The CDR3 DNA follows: TGCAGCGTTTCTTCGGGCGAGCAGTACTTC. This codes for CSVSSGEQYF.

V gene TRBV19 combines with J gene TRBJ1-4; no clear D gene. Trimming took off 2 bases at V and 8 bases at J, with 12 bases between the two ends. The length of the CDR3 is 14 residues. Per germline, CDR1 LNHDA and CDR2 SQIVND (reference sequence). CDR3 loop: CASSIRGFGEKLFF. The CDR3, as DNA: TGTGCCAGTAGTATAAGAGGGTTCGGAGAAAAACTGTTTTTT. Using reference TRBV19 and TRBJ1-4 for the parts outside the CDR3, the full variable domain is DGGITQSPKYLFRKEGQNVTLSCEQNLNHDAMYWYRQDPGQGLRLIYYSQIVNDFQKGDIAEGYSVSREKKESFPLTVTSAQKNPTAFYLCASSIRGFGEKLFFGSGTQLSVL.

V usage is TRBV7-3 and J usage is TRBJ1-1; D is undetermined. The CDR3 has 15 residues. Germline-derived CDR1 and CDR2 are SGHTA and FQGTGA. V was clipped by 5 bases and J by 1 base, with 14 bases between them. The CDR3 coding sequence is TGTGCCAGCAGCCCCAGGCGGGCCCCGAACACTGAAGCTTTCTTT. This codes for CASSPRRAPNTEAFF.

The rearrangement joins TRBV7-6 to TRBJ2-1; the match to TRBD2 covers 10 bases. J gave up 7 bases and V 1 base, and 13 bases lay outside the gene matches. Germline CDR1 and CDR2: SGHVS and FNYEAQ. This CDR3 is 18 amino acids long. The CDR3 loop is CASSLVLSEREGQNEQFF. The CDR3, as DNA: TGTGCCAGCAGCTTAGTCCTTTCAGAGCGGGAGGGCCAAAATGAGCAGTTCTTC. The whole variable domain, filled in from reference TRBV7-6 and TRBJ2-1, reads GAGVSQSPRYKVTKRGQDVALRCDPISGHVSLYWYRQALGQGPEFLTYFNYEAQQDKSGLPNDRFSAERPEGSISTLTIQRTEQRDSAMYRCASSLVLSEREGQNEQFFGPGTRLTVL.

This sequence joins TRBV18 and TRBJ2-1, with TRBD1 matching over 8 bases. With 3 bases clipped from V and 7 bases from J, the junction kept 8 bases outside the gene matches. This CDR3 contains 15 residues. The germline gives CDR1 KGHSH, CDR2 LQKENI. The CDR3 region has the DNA TGTGCCAGCTCACCCCGACAGGGGATGTGGAATGAGCAGTTCTTC. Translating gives CASSPRQGMWNEQFF.

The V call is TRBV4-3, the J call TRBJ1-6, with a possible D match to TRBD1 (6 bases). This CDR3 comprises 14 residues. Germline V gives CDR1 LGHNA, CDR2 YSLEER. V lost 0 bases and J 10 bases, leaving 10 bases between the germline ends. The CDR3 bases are TGCGCCAGCAGCCAAGAGGGCAGGGGCTCACCCCTCCACTTT. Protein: CASSQEGRGSPLHF.

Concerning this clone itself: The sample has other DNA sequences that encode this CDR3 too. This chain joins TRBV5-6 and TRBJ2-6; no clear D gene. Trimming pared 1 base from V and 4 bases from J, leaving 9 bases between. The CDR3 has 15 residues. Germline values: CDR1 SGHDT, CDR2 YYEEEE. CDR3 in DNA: TGTGCCAGCAGCTTGAGAGGAGCCGGGGCCAACGTCCTGACTTTC. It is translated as CASSLRGAGANVLTF.

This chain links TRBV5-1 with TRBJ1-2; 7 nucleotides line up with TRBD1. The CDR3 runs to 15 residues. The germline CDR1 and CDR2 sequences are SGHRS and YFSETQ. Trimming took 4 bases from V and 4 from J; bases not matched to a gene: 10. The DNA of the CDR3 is TGCGCCAGCAGCCCGTGGGACAGCAGCCGCTATGGCTACACCTTC. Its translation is CASSPWDSSRYGYTF.

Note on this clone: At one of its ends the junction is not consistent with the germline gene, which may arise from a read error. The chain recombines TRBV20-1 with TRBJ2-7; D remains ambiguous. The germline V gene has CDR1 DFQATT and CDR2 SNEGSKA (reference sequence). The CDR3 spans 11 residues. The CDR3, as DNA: TGCAGTGCTCGCCAGGATGATACCCCCACCTTC. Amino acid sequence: CSARQDDTPTF.

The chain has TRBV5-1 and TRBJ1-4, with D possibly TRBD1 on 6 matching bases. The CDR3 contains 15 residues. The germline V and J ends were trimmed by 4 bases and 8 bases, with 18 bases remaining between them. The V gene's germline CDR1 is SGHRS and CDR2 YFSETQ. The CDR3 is CASSLPGTPGEKLFF. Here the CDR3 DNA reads TGCGCCAGCAGCCTACCCGGGACACCCGGGGAAAAACTGTTTTTT.

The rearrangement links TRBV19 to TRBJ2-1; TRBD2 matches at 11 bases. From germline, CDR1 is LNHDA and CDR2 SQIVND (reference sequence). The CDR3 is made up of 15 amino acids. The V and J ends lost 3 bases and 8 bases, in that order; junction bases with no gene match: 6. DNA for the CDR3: TGTGCCAGTAGTATCCATGTAGCGGGAGGGTATGAGCAGTTCTTC. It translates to CASSIHVAGGYEQFF.

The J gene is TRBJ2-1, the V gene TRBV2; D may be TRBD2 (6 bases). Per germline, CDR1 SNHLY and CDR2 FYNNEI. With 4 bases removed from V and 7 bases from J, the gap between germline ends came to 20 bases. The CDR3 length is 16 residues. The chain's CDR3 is CASSGGTHQIRNEQFF. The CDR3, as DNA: TGTGCCAGCAGTGGGGGGACTCATCAGATTAGAAATGAGCAGTTCTTC.

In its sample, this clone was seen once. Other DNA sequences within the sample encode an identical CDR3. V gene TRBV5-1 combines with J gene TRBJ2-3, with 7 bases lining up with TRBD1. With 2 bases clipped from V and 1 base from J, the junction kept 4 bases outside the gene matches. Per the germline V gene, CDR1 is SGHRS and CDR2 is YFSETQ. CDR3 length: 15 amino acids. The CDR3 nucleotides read TGCGCCAGCAGCTTCTCCGGGACAGGCACAGATACGCAGTATTTT. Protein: CASSFSGTGTDTQYF. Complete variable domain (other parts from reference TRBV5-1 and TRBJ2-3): KAGVTQTPRYLIKTRGQQVTLSCSPISGHRSVSWYQQTPGQGLQFLFEYFSETQRNKGNFPGRFSGRQFSNSRSEMNVSTLELGDSALYLCASSFSGTGTDTQYFGPGTRLTVL.

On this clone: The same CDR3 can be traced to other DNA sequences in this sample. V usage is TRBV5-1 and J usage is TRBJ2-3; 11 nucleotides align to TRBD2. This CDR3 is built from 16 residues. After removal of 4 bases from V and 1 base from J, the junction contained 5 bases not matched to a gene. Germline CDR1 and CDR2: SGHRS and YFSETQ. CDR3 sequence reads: CASSLGTSGGTDTQYF. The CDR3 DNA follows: TGCGCCAGCAGCCTAGGGACTAGCGGTGGCACAGATACGCAGTATTTT.

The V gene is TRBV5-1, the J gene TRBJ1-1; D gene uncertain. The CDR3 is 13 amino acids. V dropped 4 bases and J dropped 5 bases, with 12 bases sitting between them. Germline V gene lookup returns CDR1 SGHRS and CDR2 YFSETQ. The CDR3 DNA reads TGCGCCAGCAGCCCAAAGGAAGGAACTGAAGCTTTCTTT. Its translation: CASSPKEGTEAFF.

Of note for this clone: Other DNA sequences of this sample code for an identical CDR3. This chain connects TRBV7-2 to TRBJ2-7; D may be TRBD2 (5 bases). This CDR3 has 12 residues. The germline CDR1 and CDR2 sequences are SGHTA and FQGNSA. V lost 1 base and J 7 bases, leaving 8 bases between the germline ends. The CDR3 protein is CASSLDSGEQYF. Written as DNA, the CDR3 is TGTGCCAGCAGCTTAGACTCGGGGGAGCAGTACTTC. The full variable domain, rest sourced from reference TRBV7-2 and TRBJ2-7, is GAGVSQSPSNKVTEKGKDVELRCDPISGHTALYWYRQSLGQGLEFLIYFQGNSAPDKSGLPSDRFSAERTGGSVSTLTIQRTQQEDSAVYLCASSLDSGEQYFGPGTRLTVT.

As DNA, the CDR3 is TGCGCCAGCAGCCAAGATCCTGGCGGACTCTCCTACGAGCAGTACTTC. Its protein product is CASSQDPGGLSYEQYF. The V call is TRBV4-1, the J call TRBJ2-7, with D possibly matching TRBD2 (5 bases). The CDR3 has 16 amino acids. Trimming cost V 0 bases and J 0 bases, with 12 bases left between them. Germline V gene data show CDR1 as MGHRA and CDR2 as YSYEKL.